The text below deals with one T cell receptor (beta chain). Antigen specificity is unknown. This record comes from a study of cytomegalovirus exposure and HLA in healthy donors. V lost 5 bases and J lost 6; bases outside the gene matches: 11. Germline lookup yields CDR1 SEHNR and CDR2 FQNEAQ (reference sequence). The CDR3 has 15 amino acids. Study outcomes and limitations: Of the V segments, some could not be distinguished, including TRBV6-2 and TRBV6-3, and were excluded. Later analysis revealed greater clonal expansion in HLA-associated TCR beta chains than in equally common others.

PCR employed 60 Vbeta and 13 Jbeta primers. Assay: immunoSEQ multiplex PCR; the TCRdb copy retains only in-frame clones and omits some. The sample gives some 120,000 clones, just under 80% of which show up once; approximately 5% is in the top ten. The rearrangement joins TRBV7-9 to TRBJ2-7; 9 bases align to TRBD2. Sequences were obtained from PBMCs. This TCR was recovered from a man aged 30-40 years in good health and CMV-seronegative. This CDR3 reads CASSKTSGLISEQYF. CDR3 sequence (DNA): TGTGCCAGCAGCAAAACTAGCGGGCTGATTAGCGAGCAGTACTTC.